Listed here are 17 T cell receptor beta chains from one sample, sequenced in a study of cytomegalovirus exposure and HLA in healthy donors. The primer mix had 60 Vbeta and 13 Jbeta primers. TCRdb's table, derived via immunoSEQ multiplex PCR, lists solely in-frame clones and lacks some. The sample contains 250,000 to 350,000 clones, around 80% of which appear only once. Sample: PBMCs. These receptors were taken from a girl aged 2-9 years in good health and CMV-seronegative.

The J gene is TRBJ2-3, the V gene TRBV10-3; TRBD2 matches 12 bases. The germline V gene encodes CDR1 ENHRY and CDR2 SYGVKD. The trim removed 0 bases at V and 2 bases at J, leaving 6 bases unmatched. There are 18 residues in the CDR3. The CDR3 DNA follows: TGTGCCATCAGTGAGTCTCTTGGACTAGCGGGGATCACAGATACGCAGTATTTT. Translating gives CAISESLGLAGITDTQYF.

J is TRBJ1-6 and V is TRBV19; 8 nucleotides line up with TRBD1. The V and J ends lost 4 bases and 14 bases, in that order; junction bases with no gene match: 10. The CDR3 has 14 amino acids. Germline V gives CDR1 LNHDA, CDR2 SQIVND (reference sequence). CDR3 in amino acids: CASSTGTGLPSLHF. CDR3 nucleotide sequence: TGTGCCAGTAGTACCGGGACAGGATTACCATCCCTCCACTTT.

The genes are TRBV29-1 and TRBJ2-1, with 13 bases matching TRBD2. The CDR3 loop spans 17 amino acids. V gave up 3 bases and J gave up 3 bases; unmatched junction bases: 8. Germline V gene lookup returns CDR1 SQVTM and CDR2 ANQGSEA. CDR3 coding DNA: TGCAGCGTTGACTCCGGGACTAGCGGGAAAGGCTACAATGAGCAGTTCTTC. Translating it yields CSVDSGTSGKGYNEQFF.

The chain employs TRBV4-1 and TRBJ2-1; 14 bases align to TRBD2. V gave up 3 bases and J gave up 8 bases; unmatched junction bases: 6. The length of the CDR3 is 16 residues. Germline CDR1 MGHRA, CDR2 YSYEKL. The CDR3 is CASSQYGTSGSDEQFF. Written as DNA, the CDR3 is TGCGCCAGCAGCCAGTACGGGACTAGCGGGAGCGATGAGCAGTTCTTC.

The chain links TRBV6-6 to TRBJ1-5; 7 nucleotides agree with TRBD1. The CDR3 covers 14 residues. Germline CDR1 and CDR2: MNHNY and SVGAGI (reference sequence). The V gene end was trimmed by 8 bases and the J gene end by 2 bases; junction bases not matched to a gene: 6. CDR3 sequence (DNA): TGTGCCAGCCACCAGGACAGGCGCAATCAGCCCCAGCATTTT. Translation gives CASHQDRRNQPQHF.

The chain is built from TRBV4-1 and TRBJ2-7; D not certain. Germline V gene data show CDR1 as MGHRA and CDR2 as YSYEKL. The V end was cut by 0 bases, the J end by 0 bases, with 3 bases between. This CDR3 region has 13 residues. CDR3 sequence: CASSQDSSYEQYF. CDR3 coding DNA: TGCGCCAGCAGCCAAGACAGCTCCTACGAGCAGTACTTC.

The V and J genes are TRBV28 and TRBJ2-5; D may be TRBD1 (5 bases). CDR3 length: 13 amino acids. Trimming cost V 6 bases and J 5 bases, with 13 bases left between them. Looked up from germline, CDR1 is MDHEN and CDR2 is SYDVKM. The CDR3 DNA follows: TGTGCCAGCAGCCTCCGGACATTCGAGACCCAGTACTTC. It translates to CASSLRTFETQYF.

This sequence joins TRBV27 and TRBJ1-1; TRBD1 agrees at 11 bases. The CDR3 is 14 residues long. The V and J ends lost 5 bases and 5 bases, in that order; junction bases with no gene match: 4. Looked up from germline, CDR1 is MNHEY and CDR2 is SMNVEV (reference sequence). This CDR3 reads CASSPGQGATEAFF. CDR3 coding DNA: TGTGCCAGCAGTCCCGGACAGGGGGCGACTGAAGCTTTCTTT.

Points on this clone: Other DNA sequences in this sample translate to the same CDR3. The chain links TRBV27 to TRBJ2-7; 10 bases fit TRBD1. The ends lost 5 bases at V and 3 bases at J; junction bases unmatched: 4. Germline CDR1 is MNHEY and CDR2 is SMNVEV (reference sequence). The CDR3 is 14 amino acids. The CDR3 protein is CASSRDRGGYEQYF. CDR3 nucleotide sequence: TGTGCCAGCAGTCGGGACAGGGGTGGCTACGAGCAGTACTTC.

This clone was picked up one time. The rearrangement uses TRBV19 and TRBJ2-7; the match to TRBD1 covers 9 bases. The germline CDR1 and CDR2 sequences are LNHDA and SQIVND (reference sequence). The CDR3 covers 15 residues. The V segment lost 4 bases and the J segment 4 bases; nucleotides outside the gene matches: 8. For the CDR3, the DNA is TGTGCCAGTAGTACTCCGGGACAGGGAACGTACGAGCAGTACTTC. It is translated as CASSTPGQGTYEQYF.

On this clone: This same CDR3 is encoded by further DNA sequences in the sample. The chain is built from TRBV5-4 and TRBJ2-1; 11 nucleotides match TRBD1. Germline V gives CDR1 SGHNT, CDR2 YYREEE (reference sequence). The CDR3 is 15 amino acids. The ends lost 4 bases at V and 2 bases at J; junction bases unmatched: 2. CDR3: CASSKGQGAYNEQFF. The CDR3 region has the DNA TGTGCCAGCAGCAAGGGACAGGGGGCCTACAATGAGCAGTTCTTC.

The chain combines TRBV11-2 with TRBJ1-1; 10 bases are shared with TRBD1. Looked up from germline, CDR1 is SGHAT and CDR2 is FQNNGV. J lost 2 bases, V lost 5 bases, and 11 bases had no gene match. The CDR3 extends over 17 amino acids. The DNA of the CDR3 is TGTGCCAGCAGCATACTCATCGGGACAGGGGTTAACACTGAAGCTTTCTTT. It codes for CASSILIGTGVNTEAFF.

The V call is TRBV9, the J call TRBJ1-3, with 9 bases lining up with TRBD1. CDR3 length: 18 residues. CDR1 and CDR2 (germline): SGDLS, YYNGEE. After removal of 4 bases from V and 0 bases from J, the junction contained 11 bases not matched to a gene. The CDR3 bases are TGTGCCAGCAGCCGGACAGGGGATCCTTTCCGCTCTGGAAACACCATATATTTT. Amino acid sequence: CASSRTGDPFRSGNTIYF.

The chain couples TRBV19 to TRBJ2-7; possible D gene TRBD2, 5 bases. Germline V gene data show CDR1 as LNHDA and CDR2 as SQIVND (reference sequence). The CDR3 is 13 residues long. Trimming stripped 6 bases from V and 2 bases from J, with 11 bases between. The CDR3 bases are TGTGCCAGTAGGAGGGCCCAAGCCTACGAGCAGTACTTC. The encoded protein is CASRRAQAYEQYF.

This chain uses TRBV9 with TRBJ1-2; TRBD1 might be the D (5 bases). Trimming pared 4 bases from V and 2 bases from J, leaving 12 bases between. CDR3 length equals 14 residues. CDR1 and CDR2 from the germline V gene are SGDLS and YYNGEE. CDR3 DNA: TGTGCCAGCAGCTCCCAGGGTTCAAACTATGGCTACACCTTC. Its protein is CASSSQGSNYGYTF. The complete variable domain, with remaining parts taken from reference TRBV9 and TRBJ1-2, reads DSGVTQTPKHLITATGQRVTLRCSPRSGDLSVYWYQQSLDQGLQFLIQYYNGEERAKGNILERFSAQQFPDLHSELNLSSLELGDSALYFCASSSQGSNYGYTFGSGTRLTVV.

The V and J genes are TRBV6-1 and TRBJ1-2, with a tentative D call TRBD1 (5 bases). CDR3 size: 14 residues. Trimming cost V 0 bases and J 8 bases, with 13 bases left between them. Looked up from germline, CDR1 is MNHNS and CDR2 is SASEGT. DNA of the CDR3: TGTGCCAGCAGTGAAGCGCGGCAGGCAGGGGGCTACACCTTC. Protein sequence: CASSEARQAGGYTF.

The chain joins TRBV28 to TRBJ1-5; D is ambiguous. Trimming removed 7 bases from V and 0 bases from J, with 13 bases in between. The CDR3 spans 15 residues. Germline CDR1 MDHEN, CDR2 SYDVKM. CDR3 loop: CASTLGLYSNQPQHF. CDR3 coding DNA: TGTGCCAGCACCTTGGGCCTTTATAGCAATCAGCCCCAGCATTTT. The variable domain in full, completed from reference TRBV28 and TRBJ1-5, reads DVKVTQSSRYLVKRTGEKVFLECVQDMDHENMFWYRQDPGLGLRLIYFSYDVKMKEKGDIPEGYSVSREKKERFSLILESASTNQTSMYLCASTLGLYSNQPQHFGDGTRLSIL.